The sequence of this T cell receptor (beta chain) was determined in a study of T cells in Graves' hyperthyroidism and ophthalmopathy. Study-level points and caveats: Among thyroid clonotypes expanded above 0.001, most also appeared in blood. Prediction of ophthalmopathy progression came a median about 6 months pre-onset.

As for this clonotype: Antigen specificity is unknown.

RNA transcripts gave rise to amplified TCR beta CDR3 regions. First-round RT-PCR with HTBI primers amplified the TCR CDR3 region. TCRdb reprocessed the multiplex PCR reads via MiXCR and lists one record per CDR3 protein. Of roughly 330,000 distinct CDR3 sequences in the sample, 15% to 20% were seen once. The CDR3 covers 14 residues. Germline lookup yields CDR1 SGHKS and CDR2 YYEKEE (reference sequence). V lost 0 bases and J lost 5, with 10 bases in between. Uncontrolled infections, other autoimmune diseases, pregnancy or lactation led to exclusion of patients. Sequences were obtained from blood. This chain uses TRBV5-5 with TRBJ2-3; the D is unclear. The receptor's source is a man aged 25 to 40 with Graves' hyperthyroidism. This CDR3 is CASSLAWAEDTQYF. CDR3 sequence (DNA): TGTGCCAGCAGCTTGGCCTGGGCGGAAGATACGCAGTATTTT.